These 16 T cell receptor beta chains came from one sample sequenced in a study of blood T cell repertoires in COVID-19. The method was immunoSEQ multiplex PCR; TCRdb's version includes in-frame clones alone and lacks a portion of them. This table has around 210,000 clones, approximately 85% appearing once. Specimen: peripheral blood. All receptors come from a man in his fifties or sixties with COVID-19, enrolled during active disease.

The V gene is TRBV27, the J gene TRBJ1-5; maybe TRBD1 (5 bases). Trimming left V 3 bases short and J 5 bases short, with 8 bases between. Germline CDR1 and CDR2: MNHEY and SMNVEV (reference sequence). The CDR3 extends over 13 amino acids. In nucleotides, the CDR3 is TGTGCCAGCAGTTTTAAAGGGGATCAGCCCCAGCATTTT. This gives the protein CASSFKGDQPQHF.

The chain couples TRBV2 to TRBJ1-2, with D possibly matching TRBD1 (6 bases). The V end was cut by 0 bases, the J end by 8 bases, with 19 bases between. This CDR3 comprises 16 residues. Germline CDR1 reads SNHLY; CDR2 reads FYNNEI. CDR3 sequence: CASSEALFQGIGGYTF. The DNA for the CDR3 is TGTGCCAGCAGTGAAGCGCTCTTCCAGGGGATTGGAGGCTACACCTTC.

The chain employs TRBV6-5 and TRBJ2-3; 13 nucleotides match TRBD2. Losses at the gene ends were 6 bases for V and 5 bases for J; bases not matched to a gene: 5. The CDR3 runs 15 residues. Germline V CDR1 and CDR2: MNHEY, SVGAGI. The CDR3 DNA reads TGTGCCAGCAGACTCGGACTAGCGGGGGTAGATACGCAGTATTTT. Its translation: CASRLGLAGVDTQYF.

The chain combines TRBV24-1 with TRBJ2-1; D ambiguous. The CDR3 has 15 residues. V was clipped by 5 bases and J by 0 bases, with 10 bases between them. Germline V gene data show CDR1 as KGHDR and CDR2 as SFDVKD. The CDR3 is CATSGIQSSYNEQFF. As DNA, the CDR3 is TGTGCCACCAGTGGAATACAGAGCTCCTACAATGAGCAGTTCTTC.

This chain uses TRBV6-5 with TRBJ2-2, with D perhaps TRBD1 (6 bases). The V and J ends lost 9 bases and 7 bases respectively, with 15 bases between them. Germline lookup yields CDR1 MNHEY and CDR2 SVGAGI. The CDR3 has 13 residues. The CDR3: CASRNRALGELFF. In nucleotides, the CDR3 is TGTGCCAGTAGGAACAGGGCTCTCGGGGAGCTGTTTTTT.

The V and J genes are TRBV5-5 and TRBJ1-2; no clear D. The V gene's germline CDR1 is SGHKS and CDR2 YYEKEE (reference sequence). CDR3 length: 13 residues. Trimming left V 1 base short and J 7 bases short, with 11 bases between. CDR3 coding DNA: TGTGCCAGCAGCTTGAGTACCGGGGTTGGCTACACCTTC. This encodes CASSLSTGVGYTF.

As DNA, the CDR3 is TGTGCCAGCAGCTTAGTGTCCGGCCAAGAGACCCAGTACTTC. Protein sequence: CASSLVSGQETQYF. The chain is built from TRBV7-9 and TRBJ2-5; D ambiguous. The CDR3 loop spans 14 amino acids. CDR1 SEHNR and CDR2 FQNEAQ come from the germline V gene (reference sequence). V shed 1 base and J shed 1 base, with 7 bases lying between them.

V usage is TRBV6-1 and J usage is TRBJ1-6; TRBD1 agrees at 7 bases. CDR1 and CDR2 from the germline V gene are MNHNS and SASEGT. Trimming cost V 4 bases and J 9 bases; bases outside gene matches: 12. The CDR3 covers 16 residues. The CDR3 loop is CASSVWLTGQGSPLHF. The CDR3 DNA sequence: TGTGCCAGCAGTGTATGGCTGACAGGGCAGGGTTCACCCCTCCACTTT.

This clone appeared a few times. V and J are TRBV9 and TRBJ1-1, with a weak D call TRBD1 (5 bases). This CDR3 contains 14 residues. Germline lookup yields CDR1 SGDLS and CDR2 YYNGEE. The ends were cut back, 4 bases at V and 3 bases at J, with 13 bases in the middle. The CDR3 DNA is TGTGCCAGCAGCCCGGACCCAGGGTACACTGAAGCTTTCTTT. Translation: CASSPDPGYTEAFF.

The chain has TRBV5-8 and TRBJ2-5; possible D gene TRBD1, 5 bases. Trimming pared 0 bases from V and 2 bases from J, leaving 11 bases between. CDR1 is SGHTS and CDR2 is YDEGEE in the germline V gene. The CDR3 is 15 residues long. The CDR3 sequence: CASSLVYRWQETQYF. CDR3 DNA: TGTGCCAGCAGCTTGGTTTACAGGTGGCAAGAGACCCAGTACTTC.

The V and J genes are TRBV6-1 and TRBJ2-7; a weak D match, TRBD1 (5 bases). CDR3 size: 16 residues. CDR1 is MNHNS and CDR2 is SASEGT in the germline V gene. V was clipped by 1 base and J by 4 bases, with 17 bases between them. Here the CDR3 reads CASSEENPGSGYEQYF. The CDR3 DNA reads as TGTGCCAGCAGTGAAGAGAACCCAGGGTCAGGATACGAGCAGTACTTC.

The chain recombines TRBV28 with TRBJ2-5; D is perhaps TRBD1 (5 bases). In germline, CDR1 is MDHEN, CDR2 SYDVKM. Trimming removed 2 bases at V and 9 bases at J, with 10 bases between. CDR3 size: 12 residues. The CDR3 loop is CASSLGARAQYF. In DNA, the CDR3 is TGTGCCAGCAGTTTAGGGGCTAGGGCCCAGTACTTC.

This clone was picked up many times. V and J are TRBV20-1 and TRBJ1-1; D gene uncertain. Trimming stripped 3 bases from V and 10 bases from J, with 15 bases between. The CDR3 contains 12 residues. Germline CDR1 and CDR2: DFQATT and SNEGSKA (reference sequence). CDR3 DNA: TGCAGTGCTAGTCCCAACAGTATAGGAGCTTTCTTT. It encodes CSASPNSIGAFF.

The rearrangement joins TRBV4-3 to TRBJ1-2, with unresolved D. The CDR3 is made up of 12 amino acids. In germline, CDR1 is LGHNA, CDR2 YSLEER. V was pared by 5 bases and J by 3 bases, with 7 bases between. This CDR3 reads CASSINDYGYTF. The CDR3, as DNA: TGCGCCAGCAGCATAAATGACTATGGCTACACCTTC.

The chain employs TRBV19 and TRBJ2-7, with 9 bases lining up with TRBD2. Germline CDR1 is LNHDA and CDR2 is SQIVND (reference sequence). V lost 1 base and J lost 0; bases outside the gene matches: 1. The CDR3 is made up of 15 amino acids. The CDR3 region has the DNA TGTGCCAGTAGTATAGGACTAGCGGACTCCTACGAGCAGTACTTC. This translates into CASSIGLADSYEQYF. The complete variable domain, with remaining parts taken from reference TRBV19 and TRBJ2-7, reads DGGITQSPKYLFRKEGQNVTLSCEQNLNHDAMYWYRQDPGQGLRLIYYSQIVNDFQKGDIAEGYSVSREKKESFPLTVTSAQKNPTAFYLCASSIGLADSYEQYFGPGTRLTVT.

The sample holds a few counts of this clone. The chain uses TRBV4-3 and TRBJ2-6, with D possibly TRBD1 on 6 matching bases. V was pared by 5 bases and J by 0 bases, with 8 bases between. CDR3 length equals 15 residues. Germline V CDR1 and CDR2: LGHNA, YSLEER. The DNA of the CDR3 is TGCGCCAGCAGCTTGGACAGCTCTGGGGCCAACGTCCTGACTTTC. Translating gives CASSLDSSGANVLTF.